This entry concerns a single TCR beta chain. Sequencing was performed with immunoSEQ multiplex PCR; in TCRdb, only in-frame clones are kept and a portion is missing. The table has some 90,000 clones, 89% seen once. This sample is drawn from a study of blood T cell repertoires in COVID-19. The germline gives CDR1 LNHDA, CDR2 SQIVND (reference sequence). The CDR3 spans 19 residues. V was pared by 3 bases and J by 0 bases, with 22 bases between. The J gene is TRBJ2-3, the V gene TRBV19; D is perhaps TRBD2 (5 bases). The origin of this receptor is a man aged 45 to 65 with acute or convalescent COVID-19. Sequencing was performed on peripheral blood. CDR3 sequence (DNA): TGTGCCAGTAGTATGTCATTTGCGGGCTTAGTGGGAAGCACAGATACGCAGTATTTT. Its protein product is CASSMSFAGLVGSTDTQYF.